This T cell receptor (beta chain) stems from a study of blood T cell repertoires in COVID-19. Background on the study: PBMCs, B-cell-depleted T cells, or T cells provided the cDNA or gDNA that made up the material.

Germline CDR1 reads SGHTS; CDR2 reads YDEGEE. This CDR3 has 15 amino acids. Unmatched junction bases numbered 4, after V lost 4 bases and J lost 2 bases. In the source study's methods: Cell counts per sample came from amplifying reference gene primers. Clones were sequenced by immunoSEQ multiplex PCR, and TCRdb holds only the in-frame ones, with some missing. V and J calls and clone size are given by that table; D and trimming were obtained from the DNA. The data contain roughly 150,000 clones, around 89% of them singletons. The chain employs TRBV5-8 and TRBJ1-4, with 8 bases aligning to TRBD1. Sequencing was performed on peripheral blood. The TCR sequence derives from a middle-aged woman with acute or convalescent COVID-19. The CDR3 DNA reads TGTGCCAGCAGCACCAGGGGGCGGACTAATGAAAAACTGTTTTTT. Its protein product is CASSTRGRTNEKLFF.